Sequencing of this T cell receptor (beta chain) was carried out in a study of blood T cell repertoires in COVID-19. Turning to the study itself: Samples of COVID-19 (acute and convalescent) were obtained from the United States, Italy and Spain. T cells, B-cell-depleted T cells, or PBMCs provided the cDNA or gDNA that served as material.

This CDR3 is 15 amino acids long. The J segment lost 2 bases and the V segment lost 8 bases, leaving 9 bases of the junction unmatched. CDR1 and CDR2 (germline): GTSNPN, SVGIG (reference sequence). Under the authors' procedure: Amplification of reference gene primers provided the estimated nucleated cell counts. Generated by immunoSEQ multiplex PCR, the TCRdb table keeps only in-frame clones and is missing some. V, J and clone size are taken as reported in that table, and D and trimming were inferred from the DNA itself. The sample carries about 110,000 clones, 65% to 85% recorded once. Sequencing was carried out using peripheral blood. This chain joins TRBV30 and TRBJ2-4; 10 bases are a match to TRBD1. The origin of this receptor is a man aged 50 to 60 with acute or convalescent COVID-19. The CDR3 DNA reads TGTGCCGCCGACAGGGGGCAGGGAACCAAAAACATTCAGTACTTC. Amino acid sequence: CAADRGQGTKNIQYF. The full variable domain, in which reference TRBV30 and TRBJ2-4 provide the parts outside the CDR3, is SQTIHQWPATLVQPVGSPLSLECTVEGTSNPNLYWYRQAAGRGLQLLFYSVGIGQISSEVPQNLSASRPQDRQFILSSKKLLLSDSGFYLCAADRGQGTKNIQYFGAGTRLSVL.